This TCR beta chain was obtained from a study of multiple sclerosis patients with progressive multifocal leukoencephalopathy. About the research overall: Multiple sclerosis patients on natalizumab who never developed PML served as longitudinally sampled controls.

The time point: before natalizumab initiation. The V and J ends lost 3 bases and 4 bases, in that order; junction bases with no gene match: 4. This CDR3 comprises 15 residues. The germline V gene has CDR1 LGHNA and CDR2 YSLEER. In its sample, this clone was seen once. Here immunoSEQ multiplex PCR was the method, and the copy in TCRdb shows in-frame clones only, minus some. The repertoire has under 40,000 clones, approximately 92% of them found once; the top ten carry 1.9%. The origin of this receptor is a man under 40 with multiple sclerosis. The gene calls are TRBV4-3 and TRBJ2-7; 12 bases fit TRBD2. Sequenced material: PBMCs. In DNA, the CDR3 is TGCGCCAGCAGCCAGGGACTAGCGGGTTCGTACGAGCAGTACTTC. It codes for CASSQGLAGSYEQYF.